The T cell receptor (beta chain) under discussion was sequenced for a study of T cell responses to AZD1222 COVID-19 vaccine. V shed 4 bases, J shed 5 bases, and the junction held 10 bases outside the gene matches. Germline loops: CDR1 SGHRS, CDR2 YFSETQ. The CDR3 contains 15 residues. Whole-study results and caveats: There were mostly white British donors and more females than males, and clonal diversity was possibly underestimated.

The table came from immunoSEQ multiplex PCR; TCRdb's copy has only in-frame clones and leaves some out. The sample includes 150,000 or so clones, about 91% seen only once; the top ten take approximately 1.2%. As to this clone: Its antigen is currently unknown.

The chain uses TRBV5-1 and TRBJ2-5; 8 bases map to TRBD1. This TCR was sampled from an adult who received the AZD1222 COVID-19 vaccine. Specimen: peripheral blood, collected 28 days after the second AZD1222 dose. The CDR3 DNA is TGCGCCAGCAGCCCGGGAAGAAGGACAGGGGAGACCCAGTACTTC. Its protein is CASSPGRRTGETQYF.